These 14 T cell receptor beta chains were sequenced from one sample in a study of shared clonotypes between healthy human individuals. Sequenced by immunoSEQ multiplex PCR; TCRdb stores in-frame clones only, minus some. The sample yields roughly 1.5 million clones, 95% to 99% seen once. Material for sequencing was naive CD4+ T cells sorted from blood. Subset: CD45RA+ positively selected. These receptors came from a man aged 25-45 years in good health.

The rearrangement links TRBV18 to TRBJ2-7; 8 bases are a match to TRBD2. The CDR3 covers 16 residues. V gave up 6 bases and J gave up 5 bases; unmatched junction bases: 15. Per the germline V gene, CDR1 is KGHSH and CDR2 is LQKENI. DNA of the CDR3: TGTGCCAGCTCCCCCCTAAGGGCGGGAGGTCCCCACGAGCAGTACTTC. Amino acids: CASSPLRAGGPHEQYF.

The chain carries TRBV7-9 and TRBJ2-7, with 9 nucleotides matching TRBD2. The V gene's germline CDR1 is SEHNR and CDR2 FQNEAQ (reference sequence). CDR3 size: 17 residues. After removal of 1 base from V and 3 bases from J, the junction contained 10 bases not matched to a gene. CDR3: CASSLGGVAGGIYEQYF. The CDR3 coding sequence is TGTGCCAGCAGCTTAGGGGGAGTGGCGGGAGGGATCTACGAGCAGTACTTC.

The gene calls are TRBV6-5 and TRBJ2-7, with D possibly matching TRBD2 (6 bases). Between the trimmed V and J ends, which lost 7 bases and 6 bases, there was a span of 19 bases. Germline CDR1 is MNHEY and CDR2 is SVGAGI. This CDR3 has 14 amino acids. CDR3 sequence (DNA): TGTGCCAGCAATAAGGGAGGTCTGGCTTTCGAGCAGTACTTC. Translating gives CASNKGGLAFEQYF.

The rearrangement links TRBV4-3 to TRBJ1-2, with 7 bases fitting TRBD1. Germline CDR1 and CDR2: LGHNA and YSLEER. The CDR3 runs 20 residues. Trimming at V came to 3 bases and at J to 0 bases, leaving 19 bases not matched to a gene. DNA of the CDR3: TGCGCCAGCAGCCAGGGACAGAGATTAATAGGAAAGCCAGCTAACTATGGCTACACCTTC. Its translation is CASSQGQRLIGKPANYGYTF.

This clone showed up just once. The J gene is TRBJ1-5, the V gene TRBV27; TRBD1 might be the D (5 bases). Germline V lookup: CDR1 MNHEY, CDR2 SMNVEV (reference sequence). This CDR3 has 15 amino acids. The V end lost 8 bases, the J end lost 0 bases, and 14 bases lay between the germline ends. The CDR3 sequence is CASSLTENSNQPQHF. The CDR3 region has the DNA TGTGCCAGCTCACTGACAGAAAATAGCAATCAGCCCCAGCATTTT.

This rearrangement joins TRBV9 to TRBJ1-2; possibly TRBD1 for D (6 bases). With 3 bases removed from V and 1 base from J, the gap between germline ends came to 13 bases. Germline loops: CDR1 SGDLS, CDR2 YYNGEE. The CDR3 is made up of 15 amino acids. CDR3 region: CASSARGRNNYGYTF. As DNA, the CDR3 is TGTGCCAGCAGCGCCAGGGGACGGAATAACTATGGCTACACCTTC.

The rearrangement uses TRBV9 and TRBJ2-3; TRBD2 might be the D (6 bases). The CDR3 totals 17 residues. V was cut by 4 bases and J by 3 bases, with 21 bases left in between. The germline gives CDR1 SGDLS, CDR2 YYNGEE. DNA for the CDR3: TGTGCCAGCAGCCACCCAGAGACTAGACCCTTGACAGATACGCAGTATTTT. Translated: CASSHPETRPLTDTQYF.

This rearrangement joins TRBV25-1 to TRBJ2-7, with a weak D call TRBD2 (5 bases). The V end lost 8 bases, the J end lost 4 bases, and 12 bases lay between the germline ends. Germline CDR1 MGHDK, CDR2 SYGVNS. The CDR3 consists of 12 residues. The CDR3 DNA follows: TGTGCCAGCCGGGATGTCACGTACGAGCAGTACTTC. Translating gives CASRDVTYEQYF.

The chain recombines TRBV6-1 with TRBJ2-7; tentatively, D is TRBD1 (6 bases). V was trimmed by 5 bases and J by 4 bases, leaving 15 bases between them. The CDR3 has 14 amino acids. Germline V gene lookup returns CDR1 MNHNS and CDR2 SASEGT. CDR3 coding DNA: TGTGCCAGCAGTCAAGACAGGAATAATTACGAGCAGTACTTC. Its protein product is CASSQDRNNYEQYF.

The V and J genes are TRBV25-1 and TRBJ2-2, with TRBD1 matching 9 bases. This CDR3 region has 16 residues. Per germline, CDR1 MGHDK and CDR2 SYGVNS. Germline trimming cut 3 bases from V and 5 bases from J; bases unmatched to any gene: 7. CDR3 DNA: TGTGCCAGCAGTGACTCGGACAGGGGCCCGACCGGGGAGCTGTTTTTT. Translation gives CASSDSDRGPTGELFF. Supplemented by reference TRBV25-1 and TRBJ2-2, the full variable domain reads EADIYQTPRYLVIGTGKKITLECSQTMGHDKMYWYQQDPGMELHLIHYSYGVNSTEKGDLSSESTVSRIRTEHFPLTLESARPSHTSQYLCASSDSDRGPTGELFFGEGSRLTVL.

The rearrangement links TRBV5-1 to TRBJ2-2; 10 nucleotides line up with TRBD1. This CDR3 region has 19 residues. The V and J ends lost 5 bases and 1 base, in that order; junction bases with no gene match: 14. Looked up from germline, CDR1 is SGHRS and CDR2 is YFSETQ. The CDR3 DNA reads TGCGCCAGCAGGAAAAGCGGGACAGGGGCGCCGTTGAACACCGGGGAGCTGTTTTTT. It specifies CASRKSGTGAPLNTGELFF.

This clone was recorded only once. V and J are TRBV18 and TRBJ2-7; D is perhaps TRBD1 (6 bases). Per the germline V gene, CDR1 is KGHSH and CDR2 is LQKENI. The CDR3 has 15 amino acids. Trimming cost V 3 bases and J 2 bases, with 14 bases left between them. In nucleotides, the CDR3 is TGTGCCAGCTCACCGTCTCAGGGGATTCCCTACGAGCAGTACTTC. Translating it yields CASSPSQGIPYEQYF.

V usage is TRBV15 and J usage is TRBJ1-1, with D uncertain. Germline V gene lookup returns CDR1 LNHNV and CDR2 YYDKDF (reference sequence). V was trimmed by 0 bases and J by 3 bases, leaving 17 bases between them. This CDR3 has 17 residues. The DNA of the CDR3 is TGTGCCACCAGCAGAGAAAATGGGGTCAGAAGGGACACTGAAGCTTTCTTT. Its protein product is CATSRENGVRRDTEAFF.

J is TRBJ1-5 and V is TRBV28; 7 bases agree with TRBD1. V lost 6 bases, J lost 4 bases, and 9 bases stayed unmatched. The CDR3 has 15 amino acids. Germline values: CDR1 MDHEN, CDR2 SYDVKM. CDR3 sequence reads: CASSHLDRANQPQHF. Here the CDR3 DNA reads TGTGCCAGCAGCCACTTAGACAGGGCTAATCAGCCCCAGCATTTT.